This T cell receptor beta chain was sequenced in a study of T cell responses to AZD1222 COVID-19 vaccine. Findings of the study overall: Rises in breadth and depth of Spike-specific TCRs came after two AZD1222 doses. Regions 160-218 and 743-854 held dominance among vaccine-associated CD4 TCRs, which spanned spike. Researchers took repertoire samples only after the peak T cell response had come. In a largely white British group with more females than males, clonal diversity was possibly underestimated.

CDR3 length equals 18 residues. V lost 4 bases to trimming and J lost 8 bases, with 24 bases between them. Germline assignment: CDR1 SGHVS and CDR2 FNYEAQ. Note on this clone: As yet, its antigen is unknown.

Data came from immunoSEQ multiplex PCR; TCRdb stores just in-frame clones and leaves some out. The sample records some 200,000 clones, approximately 93% being singletons. J is TRBJ1-6 and V is TRBV7-6; possible D gene TRBD1, 5 bases. The receptor comes from an adult in good health. Specimen: peripheral blood, collected on day 0 of AZD1222 vaccination. CDR3 nucleotide sequence: TGTGCCAGCAGCTCGATTCAAATGACAGACGATTTATATTCACCCCTCCACTTT. Translating it yields CASSSIQMTDDLYSPLHF.